This record looks at one TCR beta chain sequence and its context. The target antigen is unknown. Clones were read by immunoSEQ multiplex PCR, and TCRdb kept only the in-frame ones, dropping some. The repertoire holds more than 95,000 clones, roughly nine tenths seen once, with roughly 4.4% in the top ten. The data were obtained in a study of T cell responses to AZD1222 COVID-19 vaccine. Study results and caveats: Following two doses of AZD1222, Spike-specific TCR breadth and depth rose. White British ancestry dominated among donors, who included more females, and clonal diversity was possibly underestimated. Regions 160-218 and 743-854 held dominance among vaccine-associated CD4 TCRs, which spanned spike.

V lost 2 bases and J lost 1, with 9 bases in between. Germline CDR1 reads SGDLS; CDR2 reads YYNGEE. The CDR3 is made up of 15 amino acids. This clonotype originated in an adult in good health. The rearrangement links TRBV9 to TRBJ2-2; D unclear. Sequencing used peripheral blood, obtained on day 0 of AZD1222 vaccination. CDR3: CASSVGGKNTGELFF. The CDR3 nucleotides read TGTGCCAGCAGCGTCGGCGGAAAGAACACCGGGGAGCTGTTTTTT. Full variable domain (outside the CDR3, taken from reference TRBV9 and TRBJ2-2): DSGVTQTPKHLITATGQRVTLRCSPRSGDLSVYWYQQSLDQGLQFLIQYYNGEERAKGNILERFSAQQFPDLHSELNLSSLELGDSALYFCASSVGGKNTGELFFGEGSRLTVL.